What follows describes a single TCR beta chain. Sequencing used immunoSEQ multiplex PCR; TCRdb keeps in-frame clones, though not all of them. The repertoire holds about 140,000 clones, 80% seen once, with around 3.4% in the top ten. This sample is drawn from a study of blood T cell repertoires in COVID-19. Study details: Researchers got acute and convalescent COVID-19 samples from the United States, Italy and Spain.

The junction had 7 bases not matched to a gene; V was cut back by 0 bases and J by 3 bases. Germline CDR1 SGHTA, CDR2 FQGNSA. The CDR3 length is 16 residues. The V call is TRBV7-2, the J call TRBJ2-7; the match to TRBD1 covers 8 bases. The sequenced sample consisted of peripheral blood. The source of this sequence is a man between 65 and 80 years old who had recovered from COVID-19. CDR3 DNA sequence: TGTGCCAGCAGCTTAGCTGCAGGGGGCATGGGCTACGAGCAGTACTTC. Protein product: CASSLAAGGMGYEQYF.